The 18 T cell receptor beta chains presented below share a single source sample, sequenced in a study of blood T cells in healthy people across ages. Using a J-beta primer mix together with a sample-barcoded 5' primer, a second PCR was run for 7 to 11 cycles. TCRdb passed the 5' RACE reads through MiXCR, listing each CDR3 protein once. Seen here are about 570,000 distinct CDR3 sequences, over 25% observed once, and the top ten hold 3% to 4.5%. In addition, the sample was reused for a study of T cells of mothers and their children.

Sequencing input: blood. These receptors originate from a boy aged 2 to 10 in good health.

V is TRBV20-1 and J is TRBJ2-7; 15 nucleotides agree with TRBD2. Germline CDR1 and CDR2: DFQATT and SNEGSKA (reference sequence). J gave up 2 bases and V 6 bases, and 11 bases lay outside the gene matches. This CDR3 spans 17 amino acids. Written as DNA, the CDR3 is TGCAGTGCACGAGGGACTAGCGGGAGGTTGAACCCCTACGAGCAGTACTTC. This codes for CSARGTSGRLNPYEQYF.

This clonotype was seen only a few times. The CDR3 sequence: CASAPGTDTQYF. The DNA for the CDR3 is TGTGCCAGCGCACCAGGGACAGATACGCAGTATTTT. The genes are TRBV7-8 and TRBJ2-3; the D gene is possibly TRBD1 (5 bases). Between the trimmed V and J ends, which lost 8 bases and 3 bases, there was a span of 9 bases. This CDR3 is 12 amino acids long. The germline CDR1 and CDR2 sequences are SGHVS and FQNEAQ.

Concerning this clonotype itself: Sequence at one end of the junction differs from germline and may be a read error. This sequence joins TRBV11-1 and TRBJ2-3; 14 bases are shared with TRBD2. CDR1 is SGHAT and CDR2 is FQDESV in the germline V gene (reference sequence). The CDR3 extends over 20 amino acids. CDR3 nucleotide sequence: TGTGTCAGCAGCTTAGCGATCGGGACTAGCGGGGGCCTTAGCACAGATACGCAGTATTTT. This translates into CVSSLAIGTSGGLSTDTQYF.

The V and J genes are TRBV30 and TRBJ2-2; no definite D call. CDR1 and CDR2 (germline): GTSNPN, SVGIG (reference sequence). Trimming left V 4 bases short and J 4 bases short, with 10 bases between. The CDR3 runs 13 residues. In DNA, the CDR3 is TGTGCCTGGACCCGCCTTGGCACCGGGGAGCTGTTTTTT. Translated, it gives CAWTRLGTGELFF. The variable domain in full, completed from reference TRBV30 and TRBJ2-2, reads SQTIHQWPATLVQPVGSPLSLECTVEGTSNPNLYWYRQAAGRGLQLLFYSVGIGQISSEVPQNLSASRPQDRQFILSSKKLLLSDSGFYLCAWTRLGTGELFFGEGSRLTVL.

This clonotype has more than one count but fewer than ten. The V call is TRBV4-3, the J call TRBJ2-3; the match to TRBD1 covers 7 bases. Germline V gene lookup returns CDR1 LGHNA and CDR2 YSLEER. The CDR3 has 15 amino acids. V lost 4 bases, J lost 0 bases, and 4 bases stayed unmatched. CDR3 amino acids: CASSPAGGSTDTQYF. As DNA, the CDR3 is TGCGCCAGCAGCCCGGCAGGGGGAAGCACAGATACGCAGTATTTT.

This clonotype has only a few counts. This chain uses TRBV6-5 with TRBJ2-5, with a possible D match to TRBD2 (6 bases). Per the germline V gene, CDR1 is MNHEY and CDR2 is SVGAGI. V lost 4 bases to trimming and J lost 11 bases, with 17 bases between them. This CDR3 has 13 amino acids. DNA of the CDR3: TGTGCCAGCAGTTCCCCCAGTTGGAGGGAGCAGTACTTC. It translates to CASSSPSWREQYF.

V usage is TRBV10-2 and J usage is TRBJ2-1; 14 nucleotides agree with TRBD2. The end of the DNA aligns better with TRBJ2-7, so the J call may be wrong. The CDR3 sequence is 16 residues long. Per germline, CDR1 WSHSY and CDR2 SAAADI. CDR3 DNA: TGCGCCAGCAGTGAGACCGGGACTAGCGGGGGCTACGAGCAGTACTTC. It yields the protein CASSETGTSGGYEQYF.

This chain uses TRBV11-1 with TRBJ2-2; TRBD2 might be the D (5 bases). The CDR3 spans 20 residues. Between the trimmed V and J ends, which lost 0 bases and 0 bases, there was a span of 20 bases. Germline V CDR1 and CDR2: SGHAT, FQDESV (reference sequence). The CDR3 region is CASSLAPKKTGSANTGELFF. CDR3 sequence (DNA): TGTGCCAGCAGCTTAGCCCCGAAAAAGACGGGGAGCGCGAACACCGGGGAGCTGTTTTTT.

Many counts were recorded for this clonotype. The J gene is TRBJ2-5, the V gene TRBV9, with 10 positions matching TRBD1. There are 17 residues in the CDR3. CDR1 is SGDLS, CDR2 YYNGEE, per germline. The V and J ends lost 4 bases and 3 bases, in that order; junction bases with no gene match: 12. CDR3 amino acids: CASSRSTGGRSEETQYF. The CDR3 DNA sequence: TGTGCCAGCAGCCGTTCGACAGGGGGCAGGTCGGAAGAGACCCAGTACTTC.

The chain has TRBV6-5 and TRBJ1-2, with no clear D. The CDR3 spans 15 residues. CDR1 MNHEY and CDR2 SVGAGI come from the germline V gene. Trimming removed 7 bases at V and 2 bases at J, with 17 bases between. The CDR3 spells CASNSRAGLNYGYTF. In DNA, the CDR3 is TGTGCCAGCAACTCAAGGGCAGGCCTAAACTATGGCTACACCTTC.

Comment on this clonotype: Compared with germline, one end of the junction differs, possibly owing to a read error. The rearrangement joins TRBV7-8 to TRBJ2-5; D is perhaps TRBD1 (5 bases). There are 14 residues in the CDR3. Looked up from germline, CDR1 is SGHVS and CDR2 is FQNEAQ. In DNA form, the CDR3 reads TGTGCCAGCAGCCTCCGGACAAGCCAAGAGGCCCAGTACTTC. It specifies CASSLRTSQEAQYF.

CDR3: CASSQGRGSGSNEQFF. The CDR3 nucleotides read TGCGCCAGCAGCCAAGGTAGGGGCTCTGGCAGCAATGAGCAGTTCTTC. The chain joins TRBV4-3 to TRBJ2-1; perhaps TRBD1 as D (5 bases). The CDR3 contains 16 residues. CDR1 is LGHNA, CDR2 YSLEER, per germline. The V end was cut by 1 base, the J end by 6 bases, with 16 bases between.

V gene TRBV3-1 combines with J gene TRBJ1-4, with D uncertain. There are 12 residues in the CDR3. Between the trimmed V and J ends, which lost 3 bases and 4 bases, there was a span of 3 bases. Germline V gene lookup returns CDR1 LGHDT and CDR2 YNNKEL (reference sequence). The CDR3 DNA is TGTGCCAGCAGCCACCTTAATGAAAAACTGTTTTTT. This sequence encodes CASSHLNEKLFF.

The chain employs TRBV7-9 and TRBJ2-6, with D tentatively TRBD1 (5 bases). The CDR3 has 16 amino acids. Germline CDR1 and CDR2: SEHNR and FQNEAQ (reference sequence). V lost 4 bases and J lost 1, with 11 bases in between. CDR3: CASSSDQGSGANVLTF. The CDR3 bases are TGTGCCAGCAGCTCCGATCAGGGATCTGGGGCCAACGTCCTGACTTTC.

This clonotype was counted a few times. V is TRBV12-3 or TRBV12-4 and J is TRBJ2-7; D remains unclear. The CDR3 is 15 residues long. The germline V and J ends were trimmed by 2 bases and 0 bases, with 11 bases remaining between them. The CDR3 here is CASSLLPLNSYEQYF. CDR3 in DNA: TGTGCCAGCAGTTTACTACCCCTAAACTCCTACGAGCAGTACTTC.

The chain has TRBV9 and TRBJ2-3, with TRBD2 as a possible D gene (5 bases). Germline-derived CDR1 and CDR2 are SGDLS and YYNGEE. V was cut by 3 bases and J by 6 bases, with 17 bases left in between. The CDR3 loop spans 15 amino acids. The CDR3 coding sequence is TGTGCCAGCAGCGCGGTCCCTGGACTTTTGGATACGCAGTATTTT. Protein product: CASSAVPGLLDTQYF.

V usage is TRBV27 and J usage is TRBJ1-6, with unresolved D. Looked up from germline, CDR1 is MNHEY and CDR2 is SMNVEV (reference sequence). V lost 6 bases and J 6 bases, leaving 15 bases between the germline ends. The CDR3 spans 15 residues. The CDR3 DNA reads as TGTGCCAGCAGGCTTGTGCCTCTGGGTAATTCACCCCTCCACTTT. Its translation: CASRLVPLGNSPLHF.

V and J are TRBV6-6 and TRBJ1-5; D might be TRBD1 (5 bases). CDR1 MNHNY and CDR2 SVGAGI come from the germline V gene (reference sequence). The CDR3 loop spans 14 amino acids. V was trimmed by 5 bases and J by 4 bases, leaving 12 bases between them. The CDR3, as DNA: TGTGCCAGCAGTCCCACCAACAGGAATCAGCCCCAGCATTTT. The encoded protein is CASSPTNRNQPQHF.